The TCR beta chain described here comes from a study of beta chain features in type 1 diabetes. The authors reverse transcribed all of the isolated RNA, so sequencing captured expressed TCRB transcripts. Some clones are missing from TCRdb's copy, which holds only in-frame ones; the method was immunoSEQ multiplex PCR. Among 300,000 to 350,000 clones listed, roughly 13% were seen once. Regarding this clone: Its antigen is still unknown.

The V and J ends lost 5 bases and 7 bases respectively, with 15 bases between them. Germline loops: CDR1 SNHLY, CDR2 FYNNEI. This CDR3 is 14 amino acids long. General observations from the study: Moderate but significant shortening of TCRB CDR3s was recorded in all four CD4+ subsets from Type 1 diabetes patients. A closer apparent resemblance between naive, central memory and Treg TCRB repertoires was seen in patients than in healthy donors.

The chain joins TRBV2 to TRBJ1-5; maybe TRBD1 (6 bases). Sequencing was carried out using naive CD4+ T cells from blood. The clonotype was recovered from a woman younger than 35 with type 1 diabetes. The CDR3 loop reads CASSRTAQWQPQHF. Written as DNA, the CDR3 is TGTGCCAGCAGTAGGACAGCGCAATGGCAGCCCCAGCATTTT.